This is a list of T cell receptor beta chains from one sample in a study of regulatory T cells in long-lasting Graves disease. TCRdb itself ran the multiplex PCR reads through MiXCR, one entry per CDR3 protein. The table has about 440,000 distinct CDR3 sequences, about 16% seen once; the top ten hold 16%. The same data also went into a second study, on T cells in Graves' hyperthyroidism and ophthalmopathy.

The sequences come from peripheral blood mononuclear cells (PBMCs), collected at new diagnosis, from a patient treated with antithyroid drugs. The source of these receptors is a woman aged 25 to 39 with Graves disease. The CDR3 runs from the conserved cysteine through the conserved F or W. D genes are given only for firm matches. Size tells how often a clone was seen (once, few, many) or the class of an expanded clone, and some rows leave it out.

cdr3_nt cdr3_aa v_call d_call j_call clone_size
TGTGCCAGCAGCGTAGAGCAAGAGACCCAGTACTTC CASSVEQETQYF TRBV9 - TRBJ2-5 few
TGTGCCAGCAGTAGTCAAAACTATGGCTACACCTTC CASSSQNYGYTF TRBV2 - TRBJ1-2 few
TGCGCCAGCAGCTTGGGGATGACGAACACCGGGGAGCTGTTTTTT CASSLGMTNTGELFF TRBV5-1 - TRBJ2-2 -
TGTGCCACCAGTGACCGGGACAGGGATGAGCAGTTCTTC CATSDRDRDEQFF TRBV24-1 TRBD1 TRBJ2-1 few
TGTGCCAGCAGCGGGAGGGGGGTGGCAATCAAGGAGACCCAGTACTTC CASSGRGVAIKETQYF TRBV5-4 - TRBJ2-5 -
TGTGCCAGCAGCCGCGCACTGGCCCATCAAGAGACCCAGTACTTC CASSRALAHQETQYF TRBV27 - TRBJ2-5 -
TGTGCCAGCAGCGCCCCGGGACAGTCCTACGAGCAGTACTTC CASSAPGQSYEQYF TRBV28 TRBD1 TRBJ2-7 many
TGTGCCAGCAGCGGACTAGCGGCTGGGGAGACCCAGTACTTC CASSGLAAGETQYF TRBV2 TRBD2 TRBJ2-5 -
TGTGCCAGCAGTCTTGTTGGGACCCCCGGGGACCAGCCCCAGCATTTT CASSLVGTPGDQPQHF TRBV12-3/TRBV12-4 - TRBJ1-5 many
TGCAGTGCTTTTAGGACTAGCTCCTACAATGAGCAGTTCTTC CSAFRTSSYNEQFF TRBV20-1 TRBD2 TRBJ2-1 many
TGTGCCAGCTCACTACAAGCGGGAGAAGGTGAGCAGTACTTC CASSLQAGEGEQYF TRBV18 TRBD2 TRBJ2-7 few
TGCAGTGCTCCACGGACAGGTGCAGGAAACACCATATATTTT CSAPRTGAGNTIYF TRBV20-1 TRBD1 TRBJ1-3 many
TGTGCCAGTAGTGCGAACAGGGATGGCTACACCTTC CASSANRDGYTF TRBV19 - TRBJ1-2 -
TGTGCCAGCAGCCTCTGGTACGGGTCTGGCTACACCTTC CASSLWYGSGYTF TRBV12-3/TRBV12-4 - TRBJ1-2 many
TGTGCCAGCAGTTCTTTTGGACTAGCGGGTCAAGTCAATGAGCAGTTCTTC CASSSFGLAGQVNEQFF TRBV6-5 TRBD2 TRBJ2-1 many
TGTGCCAGCAGCGACTCGGACAGGGGGGTTGGCTACACCTTC CASSDSDRGVGYTF TRBV12-3/TRBV12-4 TRBD1 TRBJ1-2 -
TGTGCCAGCAGCCCATCCTTTACCAAAAACATTCAGTACTTC CASSPSFTKNIQYF TRBV2 - TRBJ2-4 many
TGTGCCAGCAGTTTCCTCCGAAATAAAGCTTTCTTT CASSFLRNKAFF TRBV28 - TRBJ1-1 many
TGTGCCAGCAGCCAATGGGAGGGTGCAGAGACCCAGTACTTC CASSQWEGAETQYF TRBV14 TRBD2 TRBJ2-5 -
TGCGCCAGCAGCCAAGATCAGGGGCTTGGAAACACCATATATTTT CASSQDQGLGNTIYF TRBV4-1 - TRBJ1-3 few
TGTGCCAGCAGTTTCAAACAGGACAATGAGCAGTTCTTC CASSFKQDNEQFF TRBV27 - TRBJ2-1 few
TGTGCCAGCAGCTATACGTGGGTCGTTACGCAGTATTTT CASSYTWVVTQYF TRBV6-2/TRBV6-3 - TRBJ2-3 -
TGTGCCAGCAGCTTAAAACTAGCGGGAGTTAATGAGCAGTTCTTC CASSLKLAGVNEQFF TRBV7-3 TRBD2 TRBJ2-1 -
TGTGCCAGCAGCGTTGGTCCAGATACGCAGTATTTT CASSVGPDTQYF TRBV9 - TRBJ2-3 many
TGCGCCAGCGGGACCGGGACAGGGGTTTACAATGAGCAGTTCTTC CASGTGTGVYNEQFF TRBV5-1 TRBD1 TRBJ2-1 -
TGCGCCAGCAGCTCCTCCCTAGCGGGAGGGGGGAATGAGCAGTTCTTC CASSSSLAGGGNEQFF TRBV5-1 TRBD2 TRBJ2-1 -
TGTGCCAGCAGTTTCCGAGGGGGAGAGACCCAGTACTTC CASSFRGGETQYF TRBV11-1 - TRBJ2-5 many
TGTGCCACCAGTGAGGGCACAGACGAAAAACTGTTTTTT CATSEGTDEKLFF TRBV24-1 - TRBJ1-4 many
TGCAGTGCTAGAGATCTCCGTAGGATAGATACGCAGTATTTT CSARDLRRIDTQYF TRBV20-1 - TRBJ2-3 -
TGTGCCAGCAGCCCTAGGGGGGGCGCGGGGGGGCACTATGAGCAGTTCTTC CASSPRGGAGGHYEQFF TRBV7-2 TRBD2 TRBJ2-1 -
TGTGCCAGCAGCCAAGATAGTATACTTCGGACAGAGAGTGGCTACACCTTC CASSQDSILRTESGYTF TRBV3-1 - TRBJ1-2 few
TGTGCCAGCAGGTCCGTTTCGGGGCAGCCCTACGAGCAGTACTTC CASRSVSGQPYEQYF TRBV6-1 - TRBJ2-7 many
TGTGCCAGCAGCTTCGACAGTCCTGAAGCTTTCTTT CASSFDSPEAFF TRBV7-8 - TRBJ1-1 many
TGCAGTGCTAGAGATTACAGGGGAACCTACGAGCAGTACTTC CSARDYRGTYEQYF TRBV20-1 TRBD1 TRBJ2-7 many
TGTGCCAGCAGTTTGGACGGGAGAGAGACCCAGTACTTC CASSLDGRETQYF TRBV2 - TRBJ2-5 many
TGTGCCAGCAGCTTCGGACTAGCGGGGAACACAGATACGCAGTATTTT CASSFGLAGNTDTQYF TRBV9 TRBD2 TRBJ2-3 many
TGCAGCGTTTCCGGGACTAGCGGGAGTTACGAGCAGTTCTTC CSVSGTSGSYEQFF TRBV29-1 TRBD2 TRBJ2-1 few
TGTGCCAGCAGTTCCCCCGGACAGGTTCCCTACGAGCAGTACTTC CASSSPGQVPYEQYF TRBV28 TRBD1 TRBJ2-7 many
TGCAGCGGGACACAGGGGGACTATCGGGAAGCTTTCTTT CSGTQGDYREAFF TRBV29-1 TRBD1 TRBJ1-1 many
TGTGCCAGCAGCTCGACAGACGGGGTTGGAAACACCATATATTTT CASSSTDGVGNTIYF TRBV7-2 - TRBJ1-3 once
TGTGCCATCGGGCCCCGGGAGGGGTCGAACACTGAAGCTTTCTTT CAIGPREGSNTEAFF TRBV10-3 - TRBJ1-1 many
TGTGCCAGCAGTACCCGGGGACTAGCGGCCATACCCTCCGGGGAGCAGTTCTTC CASSTRGLAAIPSGEQFF TRBV2 TRBD2 TRBJ2-1 few
TGTGCCAGTGGGACTAGCGGGCCAATGATGAACACCGGGGAGCTGTTTTTT CASGTSGPMMNTGELFF TRBV4-2 TRBD2 TRBJ2-2 -
TGTGCCAGCAGTTACTCGGGTGTTAGCGGGAGTCAGGAGCAGTACTTC CASSYSGVSGSQEQYF TRBV6-5 TRBD2 TRBJ2-7 medium-sized
TGTGCCAGTAGTATAGTAGGGGTTGGGGTAAAGAGTGGCTACACCTTC CASSIVGVGVKSGYTF TRBV19 - TRBJ1-2 -
TGTGCCAGCAGCGTAGCAATGGGGGCGGGGTTTGATGGCTACACCTTC CASSVAMGAGFDGYTF TRBV9 - TRBJ1-2 few
TGTGCCAGCAGTCCCCTGGGACTAGCGGGAGATACGCAGTATTTT CASSPLGLAGDTQYF TRBV14 TRBD2 TRBJ2-3 many
TGCAGCGTTGAAGGCGTAGCGGGGGGCTACGAGCAGTACTTC CSVEGVAGGYEQYF TRBV29-1 TRBD2 TRBJ2-7 many
TGTGCCAGCAGCCAAGATTTACAGGGGTGGGAAAAACTGTTTTTT CASSQDLQGWEKLFF TRBV4-2 TRBD1 TRBJ1-4 -
TGTGCCAGCTCCGAGGTCCTCTCCTACGAGCAGTACTTC CASSEVLSYEQYF TRBV2 - TRBJ2-7 many
TGTGCCAGCAGCTCCGTGGGGGAGCTGTTTTTT CASSSVGELFF TRBV11-2 - TRBJ2-2 many
TGTGCCAGCACTCTCGGGACAGGGTACTACAATGAGCAGTCCTTC CASTLGTGYYNEQSF TRBV6-2/TRBV6-3 TRBD1 TRBJ2-1 -
TGTGCCAGCCCACCACCGTCGCAGTACGGCAATCAGCCCCAGCATTTT CASPPPSQYGNQPQHF TRBV18 - TRBJ1-5 -
TGTGCCACCAGTGATTTACCGCTTAACTATGGCTACACCTTC CATSDLPLNYGYTF TRBV24-1 - TRBJ1-2 -
TGTGCCAGCAGCCGACTCCGACAGGGATGGATGAACACTGAAGCTTTCTTT CASSRLRQGWMNTEAFF TRBV7-9 TRBD1 TRBJ1-1 many